Reported below is one T cell receptor (beta chain). CDR3 length equals 16 residues. V was clipped by 5 bases and J by 6 bases; unmatched bases: 9. Germline lookup yields CDR1 MNHEY and CDR2 SMNVEV (reference sequence). Assay: immunoSEQ multiplex PCR; the TCRdb copy retains only in-frame clones and omits some. The profile shows approximately 210,000 clones, approximately 83% of them singletons. The source of the sample is a study of blood T cell repertoires in COVID-19. Sequenced sample: peripheral blood. The rearrangement uses TRBV27 and TRBJ1-6; 8 positions match TRBD1. The sequence was obtained from a woman aged 40 to 50 with active or convalescent COVID-19. CDR3 protein: CASSPGGRASNSPLHF. Here the CDR3 DNA reads TGTGCCAGCAGTCCAGGGGGCAGGGCAAGTAATTCACCCCTCCACTTT.